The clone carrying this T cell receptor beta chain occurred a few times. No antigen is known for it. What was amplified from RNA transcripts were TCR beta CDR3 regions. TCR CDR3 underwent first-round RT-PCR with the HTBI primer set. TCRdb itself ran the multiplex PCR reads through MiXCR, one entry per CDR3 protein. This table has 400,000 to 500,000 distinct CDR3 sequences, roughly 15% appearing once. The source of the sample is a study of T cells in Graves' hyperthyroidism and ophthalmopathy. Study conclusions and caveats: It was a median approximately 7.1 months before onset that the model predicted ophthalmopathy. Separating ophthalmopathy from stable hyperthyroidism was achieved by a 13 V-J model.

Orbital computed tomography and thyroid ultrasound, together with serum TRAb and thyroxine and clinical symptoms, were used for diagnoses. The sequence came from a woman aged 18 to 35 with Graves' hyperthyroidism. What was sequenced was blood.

CDR3 sequence reads: CSVAGSGNQPQHF. The CDR3 nucleotides read TGCAGCGTAGCAGGGTCGGGGAATCAGCCCCAGCATTTT. The chain uses TRBV29-1 and TRBJ1-5; the D gene is possibly TRBD1 (5 bases). Germline V gives CDR1 SQVTM, CDR2 ANQGSEA. Between the trimmed V and J ends, which lost 6 bases and 4 bases, there was a span of 13 bases. The CDR3 sequence is 13 residues long.